Listed below are T cell receptor beta chains from one sample, sequenced in a study of beta chain features in type 1 diabetes. TCRdb keeps only in-frame clones here, not all; method: immunoSEQ multiplex PCR. This sample has around 450,000 clones, with 11% found just once. Sequenced sample: naive CD4+ T cells from blood. The receptor source for this set is a woman under 30 in good health. Both conserved end residues are part of each CDR3. The size of a clone is reported for some rows only, either as once, few or many, or as a class for expanded clones.

few,TRBV19,CASSIGYSSYEQYF
few,TRBV7-9,CASTAGTGEYYEQYF
-,TRBV9,CASSVGPSPTGELFF
-,TRBV27,CASRADRSYEQYF
-,TRBV30,CAWSVGLFGTGNQPQHF
-,TRBV30,CAGGQGQRGYTF
-,TRBV29-1,CSAGVRGRNEQFF
-,TRBV7-2,CASSLSLDEQFF
few,TRBV15,CATSLRIGPADTQYF
few,TRBV7-9,CASSYQLGEQFF
few,TRBV9,CASSVNVGAGELFF
-,TRBV5-4,CASKGKSNTGELFF
-,TRBV5-1,CASSFGPDTQYF
-,TRBV9,CASSVGLAGPKRHTDTQYF
few,TRBV7-9,CASSLGHLGETQYF
-,TRBV9,CASSGPSGVNFDTQYF
few,TRBV5-4,CASSRGLAGNYNEQFF
-,TRBV18,CASSPSRGNQPQHF
few,TRBV4-3,CASSRHGDTQYF
few,TRBV5-6,CASSWDRGHIRNEQFF
-,TRBV27,CASSHFLGANYGYTF
-,TRBV2,CASSMLSRRGLVTQYF
-,TRBV7-8,CASSRTSGYYEQYF
-,TRBV9,CASSVTGFTGELFF
-,TRBV19,CASSRGPGNTIYF
-,TRBV6-1,CASSRRPGNPYEQYF
-,TRBV29-1,CSALRGNSNGEQFF
-,TRBV18,CASSPVSWEQYF
-,TRBV6-4,CASSDWRDTQYF
few,TRBV29-1,CSVSTVKETQYF
few,TRBV4-1,CASSQIAEKLFF
-,TRBV23-1,CASSRQRSPQHF
-,TRBV9,CASSVLAGVYNEQFF
-,TRBV11-3,CASSFSSSGANVLTF
few,TRBV16,CASSRNNNEQFF
-,TRBV13,CASSLGDLGASYNEQFF
-,TRBV23-1,CASSGQGASGSPLHF
few,TRBV6-4,CASSDLGASYNEQFF
-,TRBV30,CAWGAGLQETQYF
-,TRBV6-5,CASSYGTRTDTQYF
few,TRBV5-1,CASSLAGADEQFF